One sample yielded the 8 T cell receptor beta chains listed below, sequenced in a study of CD8+CD57+ T cells in acquired aplastic anemia. Genomic DNA provided the template from which TCR beta VDJ and CDR3 profiles were obtained. TCRdb reprocessed the reads via MiXCR and lists one record per CDR3 protein. The sample includes a few hundred thousand distinct CDR3 sequences, 34% of them seen just once. The sample was sorted CD4+, CD8+, or CD8+CD57+ T cells (not recorded which) from PBMCs. These receptors were taken from a human donor in good health, serving as a control.

In its sample, this clonotype was seen many times. J is TRBJ2-1 and V is TRBV24-1; D is possibly TRBD1 or TRBD2 (5 bases each). This CDR3 contains 13 residues. Germline values: CDR1 KGHDR, CDR2 SFDVKD. Trimming removed 8 bases at V and 0 bases at J, with 7 bases between. The CDR3 protein is CATTGSSYNEQFF. CDR3 sequence (DNA): TGTGCCACCACAGGGAGCTCCTACAATGAGCAGTTCTTC.

The J gene is TRBJ2-2, the V gene TRBV12-3 or TRBV12-4, with a possible D match to TRBD1 (5 bases). V dropped 4 bases and J dropped 7 bases, with 16 bases sitting between them. The CDR3 contains 15 residues. CDR3 in amino acids: CASSSSSRDGGELFF. As DNA, the CDR3 is TGTGCCAGCAGTTCCAGTAGCAGGGATGGCGGGGAGCTGTTTTTT.

The chain employs TRBV10-3 and TRBJ2-6; tentatively, D is TRBD1 (6 bases). The CDR3 runs to 14 residues. V was shortened by 4 bases and J by 3 bases, with 7 bases between the two germline ends. Germline assignment: CDR1 ENHRY and CDR2 SYGVKD. CDR3 sequence: CAISGTVGANVLTF. CDR3 nucleotide sequence: TGTGCCATCAGTGGGACAGTTGGGGCCAACGTCCTGACTTTC.

This sequence joins TRBV5-6 and TRBJ2-3; 7 positions match TRBD2. The CDR3 totals 14 residues. CDR1 and CDR2 from the germline V gene are SGHDT and YYEEEE. After removal of 0 bases from V and 5 bases from J, the junction contained 3 bases not matched to a gene. The CDR3 is CASSLGGGVDTQYF. CDR3 bases: TGTGCCAGCAGCTTGGGGGGGGGAGTAGATACGCAGTATTTT.

J is TRBJ1-2 and V is TRBV10-3; 8 nucleotides align to TRBD1. Trimming removed 4 bases from V and 1 base from J; junction bases left unmatched: 5. The V gene's germline CDR1 is ENHRY and CDR2 SYGVKD. This CDR3 contains 15 residues. The CDR3 region has the DNA TGTGCCATCAGTGGTCGGACAGGGATTAACTATGGCTACACCTTC. It translates to CAISGRTGINYGYTF.

On this clonotype itself: This sequence may be a read error, since a much larger clone differs from it by one base. This chain's CDR3 is CVSSLAGDNEQFF. The CDR3 DNA reads as TGTGTCAGCAGCTTAGCGGGCGACAATGAGCAGTTCTTC. The rearrangement links TRBV7-8 to TRBJ2-1, with 7 positions matching TRBD2. Germline V gene data show CDR1 as SGHVS and CDR2 as FQNEAQ. The CDR3 consists of 13 residues.

This clonotype was recorded at least ten times. The chain combines TRBV12-3 or TRBV12-4 with TRBJ2-7, with D possibly TRBD2 on 5 matching bases. Trimming removed 3 bases at V and 7 bases at J, with 13 bases between. The CDR3 length is 13 residues. DNA for the CDR3: TGTGCCAGCAGTTTTGGGAGATTTGGAGAGCAGTACTTC. Protein sequence: CASSFGRFGEQYF.

The sample holds one count of this clonotype. The chain joins TRBV25-1 to TRBJ1-2; no definite D call. V lost 6 bases, J lost 2 bases, and 4 bases lay in between. Germline V CDR1 and CDR2: MGHDK, SYGVNS. There are 11 residues in the CDR3. CDR3 DNA sequence: TGTGCCAGCAGATACAACTATGGCTACACCTTC. This codes for CASRYNYGYTF.